Below are 32 T cell receptor beta chains sequenced from a single sample in a study of T cells in Graves' hyperthyroidism and ophthalmopathy. Amplification of TCR beta CDR3 regions used RNA as the template. When the TCR CDR3 underwent first-round RT-PCR, the HTBI primer set was used. TCRdb re-called the multiplex PCR reads with MiXCR, one entry per CDR3 protein. This sample yields 700,000 or so distinct CDR3 sequences, of which around 15% are seen a single time; roughly 8% belongs to the top ten. Sequencing was carried out using blood. The receptors were gathered from a man younger than 35 with Graves' hyperthyroidism.

The CDR3 region is CASSSQDRLGGEKLFF. DNA for the CDR3: TGCGCCAGCAGCTCCCAGGACCGCCTGGGTGGGGAAAAACTGTTTTTT. This rearrangement joins TRBV5-1 to TRBJ1-4; unclear D gene. The V and J ends lost 3 bases and 8 bases respectively, with 20 bases between them. Germline V gene data show CDR1 as SGHRS and CDR2 as YFSETQ. There are 16 residues in the CDR3.

This clonotype showed up many times. J is TRBJ2-7 and V is TRBV7-8; D is uncertain. Germline CDR1 and CDR2: SGHVS and FQNEAQ. This CDR3 is 11 amino acids long. V lost 5 bases and J 6 bases, leaving 8 bases between the germline ends. Here the CDR3 reads CASSPVFEQYF. CDR3 bases: TGTGCCAGCAGCCCAGTCTTCGAGCAGTACTTC. Complete variable domain (other parts from reference TRBV7-8 and TRBJ2-7): GAGVSQSPRYKVAKRGQDVALRCDPISGHVSLFWYQQALGQGPEFLTYFQNEAQLDKSGLPSDRFFAERPEGSVSTLKIQRTQQEDSAVYLCASSPVFEQYFGPGTRLTVT.

The gene calls are TRBV2 and TRBJ2-7; D remains ambiguous. V was pared by 8 bases and J by 0 bases, with 20 bases between. The CDR3 sequence is 16 residues long. Germline V gene data show CDR1 as SNHLY and CDR2 as FYNNEI. The CDR3 is CASPREASGSSYEQYF. CDR3 nucleotide sequence: TGTGCCAGCCCTAGAGAGGCTTCGGGCAGCTCCTACGAGCAGTACTTC.

This clonotype has just a few counts. V is TRBV4-1 and J is TRBJ2-5; TRBD1 matches at 10 bases. Trimming cost V 1 base and J 7 bases; bases outside gene matches: 30. The CDR3 loop spans 23 amino acids. Germline V gene lookup returns CDR1 MGHRA and CDR2 YSYEKL. CDR3 protein: CASSQAGTGEGTQIRGLERTQYF. For the CDR3, the DNA is TGCGCCAGCAGCCAAGCCGGGACAGGGGAAGGGACCCAAATAAGGGGGTTAGAAAGGACCCAGTACTTC.

This clonotype was seen only a few times. The rearrangement uses TRBV6-1 and TRBJ2-5; tentative D call: TRBD1 (6 bases). The CDR3 has 15 amino acids. From germline, CDR1 is MNHNS and CDR2 SASEGT. V lost 5 bases and J 2 bases, leaving 15 bases between the germline ends. The chain's CDR3 is CASSQGTPGQETQYF. The CDR3 DNA is TGTGCCAGCAGTCAGGGGACCCCCGGACAAGAGACCCAGTACTTC.

In its sample, this clonotype was seen a few times. The rearrangement links TRBV28 to TRBJ1-3, with unresolved D. CDR1 is MDHEN, CDR2 SYDVKM, per germline. Trimming shortened V by 6 bases and J by 5 bases, and 20 bases separated the two germline ends. The CDR3 totals 16 residues. CDR3 sequence reads: CASSPFSWTYRNTIYF. CDR3 in DNA: TGTGCCAGCAGCCCCTTTTCCTGGACGTACCGAAACACCATATATTTT.

Only a few counts were recorded for this clonotype. The V call is TRBV20-1, the J call TRBJ1-5; D may be TRBD1 (5 bases). The CDR3 loop spans 13 amino acids. Germline values: CDR1 DFQATT, CDR2 SNEGSKA (reference sequence). The V gene lost 6 bases and the J gene lost 4 bases, with 13 bases spanning the gap. CDR3 in DNA: TGCAGTGCCCGGGGCAGCCCGAATCAGCCCCAGCATTTT. Amino acids: CSARGSPNQPQHF.

This clonotype was recorded a few times. The V call is TRBV20-1, the J call TRBJ2-1; D gene ambiguous. CDR3 length equals 13 residues. Looked up from germline, CDR1 is DFQATT and CDR2 is SNEGSKA (reference sequence). V lost 5 bases and J lost 0, with 8 bases in between. CDR3 sequence (DNA): TGCAGTGCTGTACAGAGCTCCTACAATGAGCAGTTCTTC. It yields the protein CSAVQSSYNEQFF.

Only one count was recorded for this clonotype. This chain links TRBV4-1 with TRBJ2-7; D possibly corresponds to TRBD1 (5 bases). This CDR3 is built from 13 residues. Per the germline V gene, CDR1 is MGHRA and CDR2 is YSYEKL. Trimming took off 0 bases at V and 9 bases at J, with 12 bases between the two ends. CDR3 DNA: TGCGCCAGCAGCCAAGAGACGCAGGGCGTGCAGTACTTC. This encodes CASSQETQGVQYF.

The CDR3, as DNA: TGTGCCAGTAGTGCGGCAGGGGGTCCTACCTACGAGCAGTACTTC. This codes for CASSAAGGPTYEQYF. The chain joins TRBV19 to TRBJ2-7; 7 bases map to TRBD1. The CDR3 is 15 amino acids. Losses at the gene ends were 5 bases for V and 2 bases for J; bases not matched to a gene: 9. Germline CDR1 is LNHDA and CDR2 is SQIVND (reference sequence).

Concerning this clonotype itself: One end of the junction is discordant with germline, which a read error may explain. The CDR3 protein is CASSQVTFSTGAFF. The CDR3 coding sequence is TGCGCCAGCAGCCAAGTGACATTCAGCACTGGAGCTTTCTTT. This rearrangement joins TRBV4-1 to TRBJ1-1; D remains unclear. This CDR3 contains 14 residues. The germline V gene encodes CDR1 MGHRA and CDR2 YSYEKL.

This clonotype was observed a few times. This chain connects TRBV9 to TRBJ1-2; tentatively, D is TRBD1 (5 bases). Germline lookup yields CDR1 SGDLS and CDR2 YYNGEE. The V end was cut by 0 bases, the J end by 4 bases, with 16 bases between. This CDR3 is 16 amino acids long. CDR3 region: CASSVDGPQVGYGYTF. The CDR3 region has the DNA TGTGCCAGCAGCGTAGACGGGCCACAGGTCGGCTATGGCTACACCTTC.

Many counts were recorded for this clonotype. The chain is built from TRBV2 and TRBJ2-7; TRBD2 is a possible D gene (5 bases). Trimming removed 4 bases at V and 7 bases at J, with 17 bases between. The CDR3 has 14 amino acids. From germline, CDR1 is SNHLY and CDR2 FYNNEI. The CDR3: CASSARRRTEEQYF. The CDR3 nucleotides are TGTGCCAGCAGTGCGAGAAGGAGGACGGAGGAGCAGTACTTC.

This clonotype was seen many times. The rearrangement joins TRBV2 to TRBJ2-1; tentatively, D is TRBD1 or TRBD2 (5 bases each). The CDR3 is made up of 11 amino acids. V shed 6 bases and J shed 14 bases, with 14 bases lying between them. Germline CDR1 and CDR2: SNHLY and FYNNEI. The CDR3 region is CASSAGTREFF. The CDR3 coding sequence is TGTGCCAGCAGCGCCGGGACGCGGGAGTTCTTC.

DNA for the CDR3: TGTGCCACCAGCAGAGTGAGCCTAGCGGGCTACGAGCAGTACTTC. It is translated as CATSRVSLAGYEQYF. V usage is TRBV15 and J usage is TRBJ2-7, with 8 bases fitting TRBD2. CDR1 and CDR2 from the germline V gene are LNHNV and YYDKDF (reference sequence). This CDR3 has 15 residues. Losses at the gene ends were 1 base for V and 3 bases for J; bases not matched to a gene: 5. Supplemented by reference TRBV15 and TRBJ2-7, the full variable domain reads DAMVIQNPRYQVTQFGKPVTLSCSQTLNHNVMYWYQQKSSQAPKLLFHYYDKDFNNEADTPDNFQSRRPNTSFCFLDIRSPGLGDTAMYLCATSRVSLAGYEQYFGPGTRLTVT.

This clonotype occurred many times. This sequence joins TRBV20-1 and TRBJ2-7, with 8 bases lining up with TRBD1. Germline CDR1 is DFQATT and CDR2 is SNEGSKA (reference sequence). Losses at the gene ends were 0 bases for V and 7 bases for J; bases not matched to a gene: 11. The CDR3 is 15 amino acids. In DNA form, the CDR3 reads TGCAGTGCTAGAGATCTCACAGGGGGGTTAGAAGAGCAGTACTTC. This encodes CSARDLTGGLEEQYF.

This clonotype was observed a handful of times. The chain carries TRBV10-3 and TRBJ2-5; 11 nucleotides align to TRBD2. The CDR3 sequence is 15 residues long. With 3 bases clipped from V and 6 bases from J, the junction kept 6 bases outside the gene matches. Germline V lookup: CDR1 ENHRY, CDR2 SYGVKD. This CDR3 reads CAISDGTSGQKTQYF. DNA for the CDR3: TGTGCCATCAGTGACGGGACTAGCGGTCAAAAGACCCAGTACTTC.

The rearrangement links TRBV6-1 to TRBJ2-5; tentatively, D is TRBD1 (6 bases). V was clipped by 5 bases and J by 0 bases, with 13 bases between them. Germline values: CDR1 MNHNS, CDR2 SASEGT. The CDR3 spans 15 residues. CDR3 residues: CASSLGHGHQETQYF. The DNA for the CDR3 is TGTGCCAGCAGTCTGGGACACGGGCACCAAGAGACCCAGTACTTC.

This clonotype has ten or more counts. CDR3 sequence reads: CASTSSGALLPYEQYF. CDR3 in DNA: TGTGCCAGCACATCCTCAGGGGCCCTGCTCCCCTACGAGCAGTACTTC. The gene calls are TRBV2 and TRBJ2-7; D is possibly TRBD1 (6 bases). Trimming removed 7 bases at V and 2 bases at J, with 21 bases between. Germline V gene data show CDR1 as SNHLY and CDR2 as FYNNEI. CDR3 length: 16 amino acids.

The chain uses TRBV29-1 and TRBJ2-1; no reliable D call. This CDR3 region has 12 residues. V was clipped by 4 bases and J by 10 bases, with 14 bases between them. Germline lookup yields CDR1 SQVTM and CDR2 ANQGSEA. CDR3 sequence reads: CSVVMAQPEQFF. CDR3 nucleotides: TGCAGCGTTGTCATGGCCCAACCCGAGCAGTTCTTC.

The genes are TRBV28 and TRBJ2-7; no definite D call. V shed 5 bases and J shed 6 bases, with 11 bases lying between them. Germline loops: CDR1 MDHEN, CDR2 SYDVKM. The CDR3 spans 12 residues. CDR3 protein: CASSPAFPEQYF. CDR3 nucleotide sequence: TGTGCCAGCAGTCCGGCCTTCCCCGAGCAGTACTTC.

This clonotype was detected many times. This sequence joins TRBV28 and TRBJ2-7; D not certain. Germline assignment: CDR1 MDHEN and CDR2 SYDVKM. The CDR3 has 15 amino acids. Trimming pared 7 bases from V and 2 bases from J, leaving 18 bases between. CDR3 protein: CASTHRASEPYEQYF. CDR3 DNA: TGTGCCAGCACCCACCGGGCCTCGGAACCCTACGAGCAGTACTTC.

J is TRBJ2-5 and V is TRBV29-1, with a possible D match to TRBD2 (5 bases). V gave up 6 bases and J gave up 3 bases, with 14 bases separating them. The CDR3 has 13 residues. Per germline, CDR1 SQVTM and CDR2 ANQGSEA. The CDR3 DNA follows: TGCAGCGTCAACTTACTAGGGAAAGAGACCCAGTACTTC. This codes for CSVNLLGKETQYF.

The V call is TRBV30, the J call TRBJ1-5, with 7 positions matching TRBD1. V shed 5 bases, J shed 7 bases, and the junction held 8 bases outside the gene matches. Germline V gene data show CDR1 as GTSNPN and CDR2 as SVGIG (reference sequence). The CDR3 runs to 13 residues. CDR3 loop: CAWAGGIGQPQHF. The CDR3 DNA reads as TGTGCCTGGGCAGGGGGAATTGGCCAGCCCCAGCATTTT.

The chain couples TRBV28 to TRBJ2-7, with D perhaps TRBD2 (7 bases). V gave up 3 bases and J gave up 4 bases, with 16 bases separating them. From germline, CDR1 is MDHEN and CDR2 SYDVKM. This CDR3 comprises 15 residues. For the CDR3, the DNA is TGTGCCAGCAGTTTCGCCGAACAGGGAGGGTACGAGCAGTACTTC. It is translated as CASSFAEQGGYEQYF. Based on the CDR3 plus reference TRBV28 and TRBJ2-7, the full variable domain is DVKVTQSSRYLVKRTGEKVFLECVQDMDHENMFWYRQDPGLGLRLIYFSYDVKMKEKGDIPEGYSVSREKKERFSLILESASTNQTSMYLCASSFAEQGGYEQYFGPGTRLTVT.

As regards this clonotype: One end of the junction fails to match germline, which may point to a read error. This chain links TRBV6-1 with TRBJ2-6, with D tentatively TRBD1 or TRBD2 (5 bases each). In germline, CDR1 is MNHNS, CDR2 SASEGT. The CDR3 is 15 residues long. The DNA for the CDR3 is TGTGCCAGCACAGTTGGGGACGCTGGGGCCAACGTCCCGACTTTC. Amino acids: CASTVGDAGANVPTF.

V usage is TRBV3-1 and J usage is TRBJ2-7, with D uncertain. The V and J ends lost 4 bases and 3 bases respectively, with 16 bases between them. Looked up from germline, CDR1 is LGHDT and CDR2 is YNNKEL (reference sequence). The CDR3 is 15 residues long. The CDR3 nucleotides are TGTGCCAGCAGCCCTTTCCCAGGTTTAGGCTACGAGCAGTACTTC. Residues: CASSPFPGLGYEQYF.

This clonotype was found many times. The chain uses TRBV6-2 or TRBV6-3 and TRBJ2-3, with D unclear. Germline values: CDR1 MNHEY, CDR2 SVGEGT. The CDR3 is 13 amino acids. Deletions cut 0 bases from V and 10 bases from J, with 11 bases between. CDR3 bases: TGTGCCAGCAGTTACTCCTCACGGCCATCGCAGTATTTT. Amino acid sequence: CASSYSSRPSQYF.

In this sample, this clonotype turned up many times. The chain combines TRBV30 with TRBJ2-7; the D gene is possibly TRBD2 (5 bases). The CDR3 sequence is 12 residues long. The V gene's germline CDR1 is GTSNPN and CDR2 SVGIG (reference sequence). V was clipped by 3 bases and J by 3 bases, with 9 bases between them. The CDR3 nucleotides are TGTGCCTGGAGCCTCCGGGGCTACGAGCAGTACTTC. This sequence encodes CAWSLRGYEQYF.

J is TRBJ1-2 and V is TRBV3-1; D uncertain. V was pared by 0 bases and J by 4 bases, with 15 bases between. From germline, CDR1 is LGHDT and CDR2 YNNKEL (reference sequence). CDR3 size: 16 residues. The CDR3 loop is CASSQDFRTDFYGYTF. The CDR3 nucleotides read TGTGCCAGCAGCCAAGACTTTAGAACAGACTTCTATGGCTACACCTTC.

This clonotype came up many times. This chain connects TRBV30 to TRBJ2-1; D remains unclear. Germline V gene data show CDR1 as GTSNPN and CDR2 as SVGIG (reference sequence). The length of the CDR3 is 13 residues. With 2 bases removed from V and 6 bases from J, the gap between germline ends came to 11 bases. In nucleotides, the CDR3 is TGTGCCTGGAGTCCCGACATGGGCAATGAGCAGTTCTTC. It codes for CAWSPDMGNEQFF.

Comments on this clonotype: This sequence may be a read error, since a much larger clone differs from it by one base. The V and J genes are TRBV29-1 and TRBJ1-2; TRBD1 aligns across 7 bases. Germline V gene lookup returns CDR1 SQVTM and CDR2 ANQGSEA. The CDR3 is 16 amino acids. DNA of the CDR3: TGCAGCGTTAATAGGCAGGGGGGGAGTACAAGCTATGGCTACGCCTTC. It translates to CSVNRQGGSTSYGYAF.